This T cell receptor (beta chain) was sequenced for a study of T cells in Graves' hyperthyroidism and ophthalmopathy. This clonotype appeared many times. No antigen is known for it. It was RNA transcripts that yielded the amplified TCR beta CDR3 regions. RT-PCR in the first round (using the HTBI primer set) targeted the TCR CDR3. Each CDR3 protein gets one entry after TCRdb re-called the multiplex PCR reads with MiXCR. The table has roughly 750,000 distinct CDR3 sequences, approximately 16% seen once. The CDR3 spans 16 residues. CDR1 is LGHNT, CDR2 FRNRAP, per germline. V lost 6 bases, J lost 3 bases, and 11 bases stayed unmatched. Study-level findings and limits: Expanded thyroid clonotypes (above 0.001) were mostly also found in blood.

This clonotype was sampled from a man aged 18-30 years with Graves' hyperthyroidism. The chain employs TRBV12-5 and TRBJ2-7, with 10 bases matching TRBD1. Material: blood. The CDR3 nucleotides are TGTGCTAGTGGAACCCAAGGACAGGGGGTCTACTACGAGCAGTACTTC. Translated: CASGTQGQGVYYEQYF.